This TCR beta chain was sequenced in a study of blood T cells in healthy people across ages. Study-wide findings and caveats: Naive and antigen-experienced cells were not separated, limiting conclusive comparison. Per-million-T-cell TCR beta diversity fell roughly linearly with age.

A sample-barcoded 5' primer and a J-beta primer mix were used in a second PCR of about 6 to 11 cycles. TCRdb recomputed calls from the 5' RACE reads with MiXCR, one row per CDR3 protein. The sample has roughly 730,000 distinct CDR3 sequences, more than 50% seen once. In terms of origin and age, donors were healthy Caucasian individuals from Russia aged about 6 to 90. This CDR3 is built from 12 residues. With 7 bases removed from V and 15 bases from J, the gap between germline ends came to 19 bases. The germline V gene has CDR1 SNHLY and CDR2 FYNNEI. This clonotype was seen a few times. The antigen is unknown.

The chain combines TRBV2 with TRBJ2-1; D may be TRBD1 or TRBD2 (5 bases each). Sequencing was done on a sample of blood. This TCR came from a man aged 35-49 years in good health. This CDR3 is CASMATGRGSFF. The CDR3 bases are TGTGCCAGCATGGCCACAGGCCGAGGGTCGTTCTTC. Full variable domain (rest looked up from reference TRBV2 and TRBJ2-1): EPEVTQTPSHQVTQMGQEVILRCVPISNHLYFYWYRQILGQKVEFLVSFYNNEISEKSEIFDDQFSVERPDGSNFTLKIRSTKLEDSAMYFCASMATGRGSFFGPGTRLTVL.